A selection of T cell receptor beta chains follows, all from one sample in a study of shared clonotypes between healthy human individuals. TCRdb's copy holds only in-frame clones and misses some; the assay was immunoSEQ multiplex PCR. The sample has about half a million clones, approximately 78% seen once. Sequencing was performed on PBMCs. The receptors originated from a woman aged 40 to 50 in good health. Some clones in this sample may be carry-over from other donors' samples. CDR3s include the opening cysteine and the closing phenylalanine or tryptophan. The D gene is left open where the match is weak. Where a row states a size, it is once, few, many or the class of an expanded clone; other rows omit it.

j_gene: TRBJ2-1; d_gene: NA; v_gene: TRBV19; abundance: NA; CDR3aa: CASSRGIEQFF; CDR3nt: TGTGCCAGTAGTCGGGGGATTGAGCAGTTCTTC
j_gene: TRBJ2-3; d_gene: NA; v_gene: TRBV9; abundance: few; CDR3aa: CASSVTAVSTDTQYF; CDR3nt: TGTGCCAGCAGCGTCACAGCGGTGAGCACAGATACGCAGTATTTT
j_gene: TRBJ1-3; d_gene: TRBD1; v_gene: TRBV28; abundance: NA; CDR3aa: CASSSTGDLAGNTIYF; CDR3nt: TGTGCCAGCAGTTCGACAGGGGACCTAGCTGGAAACACCATATATTTT
j_gene: TRBJ2-7; d_gene: NA; v_gene: TRBV28; abundance: NA; CDR3aa: CASSFPARGNEQYF; CDR3nt: TGTGCCAGCAGTTTCCCCGCACGAGGCAACGAGCAGTACTTC
j_gene: TRBJ2-7; d_gene: NA; v_gene: TRBV29-1; abundance: NA; CDR3aa: CSAGGAGDEQCF; CDR3nt: TGCAGCGCCGGGGGAGCGGGCGACGAGCAGTGCTTC
j_gene: TRBJ2-5; d_gene: NA; v_gene: TRBV7-9; abundance: NA; CDR3aa: CASSLMSGYNVWLHF; CDR3nt: TGTGCCAGCAGCTTAATGTCGGGCTACAACGTTTGGCTACACTTC
j_gene: TRBJ1-4; d_gene: TRBD1; v_gene: TRBV7-9; abundance: NA; CDR3aa: CASRTDRGANEKLFF; CDR3nt: TGTGCCAGCAGAACGGACAGGGGAGCTAATGAAAAACTGTTTTTT
j_gene: TRBJ1-2; d_gene: NA; v_gene: TRBV6-1; abundance: NA; CDR3aa: CASSEIRDGYTF; CDR3nt: TGTGCCAGCAGTGAAATTAGAGATGGCTACACCTTC
j_gene: TRBJ1-1; d_gene: TRBD1; v_gene: TRBV7-3; abundance: NA; CDR3aa: CASSLAGTGSTEAFF; CDR3nt: TGTGCCAGCAGCTTAGCCGGGACAGGGTCAACTGAAGCTTTCTTT
j_gene: TRBJ2-5; d_gene: NA; v_gene: TRBV29-1; abundance: NA; CDR3aa: CSVEGVQGREETQYF; CDR3nt: TGCAGCGTTGAAGGAGTGCAGGGCAGGGAAGAGACCCAGTACTTC
j_gene: TRBJ2-7; d_gene: NA; v_gene: TRBV27; abundance: NA; CDR3aa: CASSPGQINYEQYF; CDR3nt: TGTGCCAGCAGTCCCGGACAGATTAACTACGAGCAGTACTTC
j_gene: TRBJ1-2; d_gene: NA; v_gene: TRBV28; abundance: NA; CDR3aa: CASSSTQLNANYGYTF; CDR3nt: TGTGCCAGCAGTTCCACACAGCTCAACGCCAACTATGGCTACACCTTC
j_gene: TRBJ2-1; d_gene: TRBD2; v_gene: TRBV28; abundance: NA; CDR3aa: CASSQPGLAGGLEQFF; CDR3nt: TGTGCCAGCAGTCAACCGGGACTAGCGGGAGGCCTTGAGCAGTTCTTC
j_gene: TRBJ1-6; d_gene: NA; v_gene: TRBV9; abundance: NA; CDR3aa: CASSQWGDSPLHF; CDR3nt: TGTGCCAGCAGCCAGTGGGGGGATTCACCCCTCCACTTT
j_gene: TRBJ2-7; d_gene: TRBD1; v_gene: TRBV28; abundance: NA; CDR3aa: CASSLLPGQLQEQYF; CDR3nt: TGTGCCAGCAGTTTACTCCCGGGACAGCTGCAAGAGCAGTACTTC
j_gene: TRBJ2-5; d_gene: TRBD2; v_gene: TRBV7-8; abundance: NA; CDR3aa: CAGGGPGTSGRVVETQYF; CDR3nt: TGTGCCGGAGGGGGCCCCGGGACTAGCGGGAGGGTAGTAGAGACCCAGTACTTC
j_gene: TRBJ2-1; d_gene: TRBD2; v_gene: TRBV5-1; abundance: NA; CDR3aa: CASSLAGTSGRPTYNEQFF; CDR3nt: TGCGCCAGCAGCTTGGCCGGGACTAGCGGGAGACCGACATACAATGAGCAGTTCTTC
j_gene: TRBJ1-1; d_gene: TRBD1; v_gene: TRBV7-2; abundance: NA; CDR3aa: CASSLAGRGRPNTEAFF; CDR3nt: TGTGCCAGCAGCTTAGCTGGTAGGGGGCGCCCGAACACTGAAGCTTTCTTT